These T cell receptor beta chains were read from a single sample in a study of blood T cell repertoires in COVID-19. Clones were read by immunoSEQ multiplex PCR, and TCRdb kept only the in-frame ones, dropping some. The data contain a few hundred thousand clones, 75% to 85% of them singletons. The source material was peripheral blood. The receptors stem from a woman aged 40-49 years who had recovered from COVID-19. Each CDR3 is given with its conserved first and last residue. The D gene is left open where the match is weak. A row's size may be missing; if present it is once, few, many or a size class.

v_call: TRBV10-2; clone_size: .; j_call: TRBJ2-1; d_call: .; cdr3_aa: CASSTEISGEQFF; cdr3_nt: TGCGCCAGCAGTACCGAAATAAGCGGGGAGCAGTTCTTC
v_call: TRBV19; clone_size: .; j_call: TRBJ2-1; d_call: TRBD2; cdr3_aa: CASSRTGLGEYNEQFF; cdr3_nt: TGTGCCAGTAGCAGGACCGGACTAGGGGAATACAATGAGCAGTTCTTC
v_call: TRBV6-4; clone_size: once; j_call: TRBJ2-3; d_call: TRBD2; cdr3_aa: CASSSSGGHTDTQYF; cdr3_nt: TGTGCCAGCAGTTCGAGCGGGGGTCACACAGATACGCAGTATTTT
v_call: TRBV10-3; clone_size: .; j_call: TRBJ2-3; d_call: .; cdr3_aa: CAISEGSGTDTQYF; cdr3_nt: TGTGCCATCAGTGAGGGGAGTGGCACAGATACGCAGTATTTT
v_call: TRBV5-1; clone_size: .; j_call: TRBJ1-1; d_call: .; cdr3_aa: CASSLAGAGTEAFF; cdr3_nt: TGCGCCAGCAGCTTGGCGGGTGCGGGGACTGAAGCTTTCTTT
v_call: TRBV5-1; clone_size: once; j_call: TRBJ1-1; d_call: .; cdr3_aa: CASSLFRENTEAFF; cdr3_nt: TGCGCCAGCAGCTTGTTTCGCGAGAACACTGAAGCTTTCTTT
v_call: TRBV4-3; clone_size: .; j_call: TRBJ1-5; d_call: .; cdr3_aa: CASSQDLNQPQHF; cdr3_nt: TGCGCCAGCAGCCAAGATTTAAATCAGCCCCAGCATTTT
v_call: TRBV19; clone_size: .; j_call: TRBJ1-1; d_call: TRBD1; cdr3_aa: CASSIQGGTEAFF; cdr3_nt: TGTGCCAGTAGTATCCAGGGGGGCACTGAAGCTTTCTTT
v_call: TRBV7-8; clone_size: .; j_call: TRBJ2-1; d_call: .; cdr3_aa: CASSRSYNEQFF; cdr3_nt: TGTGCCAGCAGCCGCAGCTACAATGAGCAGTTCTTC
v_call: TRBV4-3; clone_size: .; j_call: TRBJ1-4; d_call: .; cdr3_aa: CASSHLGGTNEKLFF; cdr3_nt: TGCGCCAGCAGCCACCTCGGGGGGACTAATGAAAAACTGTTTTTT
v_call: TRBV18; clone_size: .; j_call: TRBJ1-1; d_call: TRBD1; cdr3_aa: CASSPVGQPNTEAFF; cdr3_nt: TGTGCCAGCTCACCAGTGGGACAGCCGAACACTGAAGCTTTCTTT
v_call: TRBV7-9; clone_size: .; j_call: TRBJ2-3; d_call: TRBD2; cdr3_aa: CASSLAGTSGGVNTQYF; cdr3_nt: TGTGCCAGCAGCTTAGCAGGGACTAGCGGGGGCGTTAATACGCAGTATTTT
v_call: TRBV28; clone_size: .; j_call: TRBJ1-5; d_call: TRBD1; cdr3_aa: CASSSGQGRQPQHF; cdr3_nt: TGTGCCAGCAGTTCGGGACAGGGCCGTCAGCCCCAGCATTTT
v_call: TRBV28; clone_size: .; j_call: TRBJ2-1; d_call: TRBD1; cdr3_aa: CASINPAGGGPEPYNEQFF; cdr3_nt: TGTGCCAGTATCAACCCGGCAGGGGGCGGGCCAGAGCCCTACAATGAGCAGTTCTTC
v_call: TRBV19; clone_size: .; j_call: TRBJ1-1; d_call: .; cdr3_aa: CASTRVQGSTEAFF; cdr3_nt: TGTGCCAGTACCCGCGTCCAGGGTTCCACTGAAGCTTTCTTT
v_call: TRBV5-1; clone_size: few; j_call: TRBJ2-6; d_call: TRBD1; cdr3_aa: CASSPTGGYGANVLTF; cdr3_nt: TGCGCCAGCAGCCCGACAGGGGGTTATGGGGCCAACGTCCTGACTTTC
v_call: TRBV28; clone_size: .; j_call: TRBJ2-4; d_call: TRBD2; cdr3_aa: CASSPDWTSGGRDIQYF; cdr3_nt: TGTGCCAGCAGTCCTGATTGGACTAGCGGGGGGCGGGACATTCAGTACTTC
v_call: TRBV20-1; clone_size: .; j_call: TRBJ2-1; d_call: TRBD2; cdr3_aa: CSARERGEFF; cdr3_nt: TGCAGTGCTAGGGAGCGGGGGGAGTTCTTC
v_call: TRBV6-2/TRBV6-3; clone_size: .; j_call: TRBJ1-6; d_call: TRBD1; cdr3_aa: CASSPGDRGASPLHF; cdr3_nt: TGTGCCAGCAGCCCCGGAGACAGGGGAGCTTCACCCCTCCACTTT
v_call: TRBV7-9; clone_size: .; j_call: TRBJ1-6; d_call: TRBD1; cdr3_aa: CASSLGDRVNSPLHF; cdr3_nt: TGTGCCAGCAGCTTAGGGGACAGGGTTAATTCACCCCTCCACTTT
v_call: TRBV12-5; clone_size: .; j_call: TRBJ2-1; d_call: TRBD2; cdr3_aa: CASERSGGYNEQFF; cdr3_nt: TGTGCTAGCGAACGTAGCGGGGGTTACAATGAGCAGTTCTTC
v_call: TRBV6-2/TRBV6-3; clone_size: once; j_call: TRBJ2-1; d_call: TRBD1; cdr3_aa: CASSVGTGGSDEQFF; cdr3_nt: TGTGCCAGCAGTGTTGGGACAGGGGGTTCCGATGAGCAGTTCTTC
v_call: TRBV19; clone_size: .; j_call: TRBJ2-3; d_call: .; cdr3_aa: CASSAGTDTQYF; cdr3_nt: TGTGCCAGTAGTGCAGGTACAGATACGCAGTATTTT
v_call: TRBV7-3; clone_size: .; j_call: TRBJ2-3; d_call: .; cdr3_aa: CASSPQEGETQYF; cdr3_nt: TGTGCCAGCAGTCCCCAAGAGGGGGAAACGCAGTATTTT
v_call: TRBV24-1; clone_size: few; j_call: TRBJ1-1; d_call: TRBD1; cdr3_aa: CATRGQDREAFF; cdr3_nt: TGTGCCACCAGAGGACAGGACCGTGAAGCTTTCTTT
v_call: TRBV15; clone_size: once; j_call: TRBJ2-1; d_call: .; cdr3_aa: CATSRSGPYNEQFF; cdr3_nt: TGTGCCACCAGCCGGTCAGGGCCCTACAATGAGCAGTTCTTC
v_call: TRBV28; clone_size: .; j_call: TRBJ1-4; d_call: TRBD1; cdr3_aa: CASSRQGRGEKLFF; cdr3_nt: TGTGCCAGCAGTAGACAGGGGAGGGGTGAAAAACTGTTTTTT
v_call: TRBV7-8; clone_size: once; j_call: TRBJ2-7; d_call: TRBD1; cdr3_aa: CASSYPSGQGGFSYEQYF; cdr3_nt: TGTGCCAGCAGCTACCCCTCGGGACAGGGGGGTTTCTCCTACGAGCAGTACTTC
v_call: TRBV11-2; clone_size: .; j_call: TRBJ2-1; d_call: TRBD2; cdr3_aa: CASSSIELAGREQFF; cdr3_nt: TGTGCCAGCAGCTCAATCGAACTAGCGGGGAGAGAGCAGTTCTTC
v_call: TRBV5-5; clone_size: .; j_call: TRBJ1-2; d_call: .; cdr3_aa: CASSLQVGQEDGYTF; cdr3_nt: TGTGCCAGCAGCTTACAGGTGGGGCAAGAGGATGGCTACACCTTC
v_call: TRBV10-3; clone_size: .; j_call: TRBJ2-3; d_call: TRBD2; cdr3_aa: CAISEGRGGASDTQYF; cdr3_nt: TGTGCCATCAGTGAGGGCCGCGGGGGGGCCAGCGATACGCAGTATTTT
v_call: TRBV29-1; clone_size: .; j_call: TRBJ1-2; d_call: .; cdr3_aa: CSVEEAGAVYGWGYTF; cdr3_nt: TGCAGCGTTGAAGAGGCAGGGGCTGTTTATGGCTGGGGCTACACCTTC
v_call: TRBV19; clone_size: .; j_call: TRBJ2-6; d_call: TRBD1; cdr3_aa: CASSIGQGRSGANVLTF; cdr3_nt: TGTGCCAGTAGTATAGGACAGGGGCGATCTGGGGCCAACGTCCTGACTTTC
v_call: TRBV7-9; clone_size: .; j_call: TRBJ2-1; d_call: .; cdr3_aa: CASSLVEGGYNEQFF; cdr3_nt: TGTGCCAGCAGCTTAGTTGAAGGGGGCTACAATGAGCAGTTCTTC
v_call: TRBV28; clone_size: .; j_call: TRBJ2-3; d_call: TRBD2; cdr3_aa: CASSGQTSGGAPDTQYF; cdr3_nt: TGTGCCAGCAGTGGTCAAACGAGCGGGGGGGCCCCAGATACGCAGTATTTT